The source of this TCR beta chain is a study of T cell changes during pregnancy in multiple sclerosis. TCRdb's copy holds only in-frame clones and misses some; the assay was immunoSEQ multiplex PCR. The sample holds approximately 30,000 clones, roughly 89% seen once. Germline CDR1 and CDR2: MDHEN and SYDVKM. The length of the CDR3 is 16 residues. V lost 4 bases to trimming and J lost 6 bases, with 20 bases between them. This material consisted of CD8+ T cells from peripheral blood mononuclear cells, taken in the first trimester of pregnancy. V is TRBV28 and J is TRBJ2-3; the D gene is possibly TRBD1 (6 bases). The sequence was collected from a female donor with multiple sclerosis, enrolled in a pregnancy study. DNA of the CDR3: TGTGCCAGCAGTTCGCAAGTTGGACAGCCGGCGGATACGCAGTATTTT. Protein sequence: CASSSQVGQPADTQYF.